This T cell receptor beta chain derives from a study of shared clonotypes between healthy human individuals. Looking at the study overall: Three CD4 naive, three CD4 memory, two CD8 naive and one CD8 memory plate were used per donor.

On this clone: Antigen unknown.

Germline trimming cut 5 bases from V and 8 bases from J; bases unmatched to any gene: 5. Germline-derived CDR1 and CDR2 are LNHDA and SQIVND (reference sequence). The CDR3 consists of 12 residues. The donor population consisted of healthy HIV-negative adults with no recent acute infections or vaccinations. Generated by immunoSEQ multiplex PCR, the TCRdb table keeps only in-frame clones and is missing some. This sample carries some 1,600,000 clones, 98% of them seen once, and the ten largest clones take about 0.4%. Study results and caveats: Rarefaction revealed incomplete sorted-subset sequencing despite large depth.

V is TRBV19 and J is TRBJ1-2, with 7 bases lining up with TRBD1. This sequence originates from a man in his thirties or forties in good health. Sequencing was performed on naive CD4+ T cells sorted from blood. Subset indicated: CD45RA+ positively selected. The DNA for the CDR3 is TGTGCCAGTAGTCGAGACAGGGAAGGCTACACCTTC. Protein: CASSRDREGYTF. The full variable domain, completed using reference TRBV19 and TRBJ1-2, is DGGITQSPKYLFRKEGQNVTLSCEQNLNHDAMYWYRQDPGQGLRLIYYSQIVNDFQKGDIAEGYSVSREKKESFPLTVTSAQKNPTAFYLCASSRDREGYTFGSGTRLTVV.